The 2 T cell receptor beta chains reported below all come from one sample, sequenced in a study of blood T cell repertoires in COVID-19 (TCRdb year 2020). Libraries were prepared through the immunoSEQ multiplex PCR assay. What TCRdb holds here is the immuneACCESS table cut down to in-frame rearrangements. Part of the clones is not present; checked against another copy, under half of the missing clones reflect an unresolved V gene, and the others are unexplained. Present in this sample are about 78,000 clones, approximately 89% of which were seen just once. Around 5.3% of the sample comes from the top ten. Material for sequencing was peripheral blood. These receptors were collected from a man between 45 and 60 years old with active or convalescent COVID-19.

The rearrangement links TRBV2 to TRBJ2-1; D is perhaps TRBD1 (6 bases). The CDR3 has 14 residues. V lost 4 bases and J 7 bases, leaving 14 bases between the germline ends. The germline V gene has CDR1 SNHLY and CDR2 FYNNEI. CDR3 protein: CASSVDSSSNEQFF. The CDR3 nucleotides are TGTGCCAGCAGTGTGGACAGTTCGAGTAATGAGCAGTTCTTC. The entire variable domain, with the rest obtained from reference TRBV2 and TRBJ2-1, is as follows: EPEVTQTPSHQVTQMGQEVILRCVPISNHLYFYWYRQILGQKVEFLVSFYNNEISEKSEIFDDQFSVERPDGSNFTLKIRSTKLEDSAMYFCASSVDSSSNEQFFGPGTRLTVL.

The gene calls are TRBV7-7 and TRBJ2-2, with 8 bases matching TRBD2. V trimming: 5 bases; J trimming: 3 bases; junction bases outside the gene matches: 8. Germline assignment: CDR1 SSHAT and CDR2 FNYEAQ (reference sequence). This CDR3 has 16 amino acids. CDR3 bases: TGTGCCAGCAGCCCTTCCGGACTAGCAGACACCGGGGAGCTGTTTTTT. This sequence encodes CASSPSGLADTGELFF.